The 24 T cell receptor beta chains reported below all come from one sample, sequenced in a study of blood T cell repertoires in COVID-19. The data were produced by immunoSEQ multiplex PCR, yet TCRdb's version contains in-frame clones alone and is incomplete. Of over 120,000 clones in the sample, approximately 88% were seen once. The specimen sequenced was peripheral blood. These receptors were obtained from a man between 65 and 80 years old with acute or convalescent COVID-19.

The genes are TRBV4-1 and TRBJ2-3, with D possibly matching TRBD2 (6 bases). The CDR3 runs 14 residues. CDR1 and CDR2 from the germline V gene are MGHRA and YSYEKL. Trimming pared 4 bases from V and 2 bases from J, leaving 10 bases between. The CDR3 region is CASSLGTPTDTQYF. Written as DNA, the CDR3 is TGCGCCAGCAGCCTGGGGACTCCCACAGATACGCAGTATTTT.

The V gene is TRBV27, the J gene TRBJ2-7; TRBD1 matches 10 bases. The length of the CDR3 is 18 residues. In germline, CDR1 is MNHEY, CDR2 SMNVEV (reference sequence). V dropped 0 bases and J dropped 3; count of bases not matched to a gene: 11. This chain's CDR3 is CASSLSGTGATPYYEQYF. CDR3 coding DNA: TGTGCCAGCAGTTTATCGGGGACAGGGGCTACACCATACTACGAGCAGTACTTC.

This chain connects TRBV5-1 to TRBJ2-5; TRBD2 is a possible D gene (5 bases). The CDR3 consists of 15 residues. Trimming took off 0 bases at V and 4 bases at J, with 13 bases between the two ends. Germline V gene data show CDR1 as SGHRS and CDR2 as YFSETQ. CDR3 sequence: CASSLEVGAGETQYF. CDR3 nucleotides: TGCGCCAGCAGCTTGGAGGTGGGAGCCGGAGAGACCCAGTACTTC.

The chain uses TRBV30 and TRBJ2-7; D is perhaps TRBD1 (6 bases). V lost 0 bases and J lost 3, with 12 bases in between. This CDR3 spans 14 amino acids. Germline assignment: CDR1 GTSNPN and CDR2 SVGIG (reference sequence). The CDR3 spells CAWSVGQNYYEQYF. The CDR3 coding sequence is TGTGCCTGGAGTGTAGGACAGAACTACTACGAGCAGTACTTC.

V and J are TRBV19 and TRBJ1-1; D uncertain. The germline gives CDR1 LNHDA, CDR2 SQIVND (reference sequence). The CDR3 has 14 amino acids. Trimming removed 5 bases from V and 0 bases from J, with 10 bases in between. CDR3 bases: TGTGCCAGTAGTGTCGCGGCCATGAACACTGAAGCTTTCTTT. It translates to CASSVAAMNTEAFF.

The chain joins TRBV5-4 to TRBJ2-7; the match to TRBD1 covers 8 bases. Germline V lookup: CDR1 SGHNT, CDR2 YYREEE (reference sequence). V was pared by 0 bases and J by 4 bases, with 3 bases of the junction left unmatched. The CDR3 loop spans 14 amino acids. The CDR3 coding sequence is TGTGCCAGCAGCTTGGAGCGACAGGGGTACGAGCAGTACTTC. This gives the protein CASSLERQGYEQYF.

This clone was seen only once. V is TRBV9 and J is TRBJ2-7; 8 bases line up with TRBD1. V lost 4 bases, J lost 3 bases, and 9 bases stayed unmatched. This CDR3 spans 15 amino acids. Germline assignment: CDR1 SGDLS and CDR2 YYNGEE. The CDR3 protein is CASSNPGTGDYEQYF. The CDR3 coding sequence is TGTGCCAGCAGCAATCCGGGGACAGGCGACTACGAGCAGTACTTC.

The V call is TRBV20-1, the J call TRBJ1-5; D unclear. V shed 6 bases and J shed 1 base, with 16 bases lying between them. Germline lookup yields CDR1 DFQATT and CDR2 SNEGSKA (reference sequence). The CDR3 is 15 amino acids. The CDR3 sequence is CSASQEGGSNQPQHF. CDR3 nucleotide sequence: TGCAGTGCCAGTCAAGAGGGAGGGAGCAATCAGCCCCAGCATTTT.

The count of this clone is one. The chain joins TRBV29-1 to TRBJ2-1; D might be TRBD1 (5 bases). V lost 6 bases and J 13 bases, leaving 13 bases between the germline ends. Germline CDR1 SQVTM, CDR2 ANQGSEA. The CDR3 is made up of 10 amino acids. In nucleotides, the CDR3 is TGCAGCGTGACAGCCGGGCCCCAGTTCTTC. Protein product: CSVTAGPQFF.

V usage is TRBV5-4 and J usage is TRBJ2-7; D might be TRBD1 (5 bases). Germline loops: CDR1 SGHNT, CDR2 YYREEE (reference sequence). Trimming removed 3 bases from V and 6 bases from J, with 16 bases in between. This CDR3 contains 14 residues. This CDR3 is CASSSAGYHTEQYF. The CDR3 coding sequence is TGTGCCAGCAGCTCAGCAGGGTATCATACCGAGCAGTACTTC.

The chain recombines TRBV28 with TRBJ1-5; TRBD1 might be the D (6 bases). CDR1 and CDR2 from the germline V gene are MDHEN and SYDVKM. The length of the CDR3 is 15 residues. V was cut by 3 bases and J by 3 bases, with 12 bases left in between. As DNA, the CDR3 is TGTGCCAGCAGTTTTAAGACAGGCCTCAATCAGCCCCAGCATTTT. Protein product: CASSFKTGLNQPQHF.

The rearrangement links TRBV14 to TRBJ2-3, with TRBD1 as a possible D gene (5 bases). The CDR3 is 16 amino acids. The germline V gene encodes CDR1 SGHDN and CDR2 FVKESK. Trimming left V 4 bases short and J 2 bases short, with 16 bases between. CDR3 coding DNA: TGTGCCAGCAGCCCTCTAAAGGGGATTTTCACAGATACGCAGTATTTT. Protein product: CASSPLKGIFTDTQYF. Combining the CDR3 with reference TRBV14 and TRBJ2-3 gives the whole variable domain EAGVTQFPSHSVIEKGQTVTLRCDPISGHDNLYWYRRVMGKEIKFLLHFVKESKQDESGMPNNRFLAERTGGTYSTLKVQPAELEDSGVYFCASSPLKGIFTDTQYFGPGTRLTVL.

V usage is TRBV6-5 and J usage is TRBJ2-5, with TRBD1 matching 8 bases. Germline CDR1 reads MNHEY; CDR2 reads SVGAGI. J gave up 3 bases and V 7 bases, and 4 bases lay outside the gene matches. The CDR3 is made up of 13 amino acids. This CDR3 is CASIRGPEETQYF. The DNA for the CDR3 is TGTGCCAGCATCAGGGGGCCTGAAGAGACCCAGTACTTC.

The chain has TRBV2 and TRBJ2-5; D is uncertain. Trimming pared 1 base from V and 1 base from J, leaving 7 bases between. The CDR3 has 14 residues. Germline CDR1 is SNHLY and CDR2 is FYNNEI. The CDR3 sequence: CASSEDTFQETQYF. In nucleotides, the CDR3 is TGTGCCAGCAGTGAAGACACATTCCAAGAGACCCAGTACTTC.

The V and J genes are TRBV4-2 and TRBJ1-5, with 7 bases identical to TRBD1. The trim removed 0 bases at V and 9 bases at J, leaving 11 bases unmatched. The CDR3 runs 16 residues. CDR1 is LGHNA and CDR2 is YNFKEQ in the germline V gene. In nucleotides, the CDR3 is TGTGCCAGCAGCCAAGATTCACAGGGGTCCATGGGGCCCCAGCATTTT. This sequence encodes CASSQDSQGSMGPQHF.

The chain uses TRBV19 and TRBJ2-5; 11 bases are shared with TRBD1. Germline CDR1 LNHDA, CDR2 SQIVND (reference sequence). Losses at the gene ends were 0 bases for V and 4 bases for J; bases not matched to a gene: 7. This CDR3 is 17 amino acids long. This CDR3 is CASSIESGTGGRETQYF. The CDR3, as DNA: TGTGCCAGTAGTATAGAATCCGGGACAGGGGGAAGAGAGACCCAGTACTTC.

The CDR3 region is CASSSPSGTTDTQYF. In DNA, the CDR3 is TGTGCCAGCAGTTCCCCTAGCGGAACCACAGATACGCAGTATTTT. J is TRBJ2-3 and V is TRBV28, with 7 bases fitting TRBD2. CDR3 size: 15 residues. Trimming cost V 4 bases and J 2 bases; bases outside gene matches: 6. Germline V gene data show CDR1 as MDHEN and CDR2 as SYDVKM.

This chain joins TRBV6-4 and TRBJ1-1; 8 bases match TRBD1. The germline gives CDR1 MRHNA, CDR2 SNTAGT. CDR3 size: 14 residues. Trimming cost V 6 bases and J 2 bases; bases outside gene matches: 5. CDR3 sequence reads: CASSLDRGNTEAFF. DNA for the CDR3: TGTGCCAGCAGCCTAGACAGGGGTAACACTGAAGCTTTCTTT.

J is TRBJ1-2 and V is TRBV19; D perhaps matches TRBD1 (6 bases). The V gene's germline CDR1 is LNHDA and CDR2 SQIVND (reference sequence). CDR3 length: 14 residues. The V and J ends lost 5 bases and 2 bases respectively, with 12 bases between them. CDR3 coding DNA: TGTGCCAGTAGTGGACAGACGGTAAACTATGGCTACACCTTC. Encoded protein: CASSGQTVNYGYTF.

CDR3 amino acids: CASSTGLAGGTDTQYF. As DNA, the CDR3 is TGTGCCAGCAGCACGGGACTAGCGGGGGGCACAGATACGCAGTATTTT. J is TRBJ2-3 and V is TRBV5-8, with 14 bases fitting TRBD2. Trimming took 4 bases from V and 1 from J; bases not matched to a gene: 2. CDR1 and CDR2 (germline): SGHTS, YDEGEE. The CDR3 is 16 residues long.

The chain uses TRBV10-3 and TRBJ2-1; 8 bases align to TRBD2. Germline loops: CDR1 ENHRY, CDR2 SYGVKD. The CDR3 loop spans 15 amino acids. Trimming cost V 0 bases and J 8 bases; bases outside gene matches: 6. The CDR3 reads CAISESTGGAHEQFF. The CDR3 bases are TGTGCCATCAGTGAGTCTACGGGAGGGGCCCATGAGCAGTTCTTC.

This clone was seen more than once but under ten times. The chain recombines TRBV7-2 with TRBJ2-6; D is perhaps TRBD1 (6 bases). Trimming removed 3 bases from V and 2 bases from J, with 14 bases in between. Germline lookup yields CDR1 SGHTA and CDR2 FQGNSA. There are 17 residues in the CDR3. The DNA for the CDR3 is TGTGCCAGCAGCTTCAGGGGAAAGGGACCTGGGGCCAACGTCCTGACTTTC. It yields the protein CASSFRGKGPGANVLTF.

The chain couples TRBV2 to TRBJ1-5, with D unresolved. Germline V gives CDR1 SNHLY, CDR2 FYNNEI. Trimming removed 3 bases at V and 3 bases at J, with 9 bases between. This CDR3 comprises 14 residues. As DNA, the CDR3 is TGTGCCAGCAGTGACACGGTTGTCAATCAGCCCCAGCATTTT. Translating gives CASSDTVVNQPQHF. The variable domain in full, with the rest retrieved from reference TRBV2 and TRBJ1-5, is EPEVTQTPSHQVTQMGQEVILRCVPISNHLYFYWYRQILGQKVEFLVSFYNNEISEKSEIFDDQFSVERPDGSNFTLKIRSTKLEDSAMYFCASSDTVVNQPQHFGDGTRLSIL.

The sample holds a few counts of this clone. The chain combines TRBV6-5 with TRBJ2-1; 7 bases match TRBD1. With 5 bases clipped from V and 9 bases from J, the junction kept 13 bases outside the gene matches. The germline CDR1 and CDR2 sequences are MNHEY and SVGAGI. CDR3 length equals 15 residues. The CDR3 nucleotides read TGTGCCAGCAGTCCCAGGGACAGATCAGACCCTGAGCAGTTCTTC. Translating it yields CASSPRDRSDPEQFF.